The 21 T cell receptor beta chains below all came from one sample that was sequenced in a study of T-cell reconstitution after alpha-beta-depleted transplantation in children. This sample's TCRbeta library carried unique molecular identifier barcodes. From the PCR reads, TCRdb called clonotypes with MiXCR, one entry per CDR3 protein. This sample has 500,000 to 750,000 distinct CDR3 sequences, with 27% found just once. This sample comprised PBMCs, obtained before TCRalphabeta/CD19-depleted stem cell transplant. Receptors originate from a boy less than two years old with Wiskott-Aldrich syndrome, due to receive a stem cell transplant.

This sequence joins TRBV20-1 and TRBJ2-3; no reliable D call. This CDR3 has 16 amino acids. Germline loops: CDR1 DFQATT, CDR2 SNEGSKA (reference sequence). V was pared by 3 bases and J by 2 bases, with 18 bases between. The CDR3 DNA sequence: TGCAGTGCTAGTAAGCTAGTGCCCTCCCTCACAGATACGCAGTATTTT. Protein product: CSASKLVPSLTDTQYF.

This clonotype was counted only a few times. The chain employs TRBV5-1 and TRBJ2-7, with 11 positions matching TRBD2. The V segment lost 0 bases and the J segment 3 bases; nucleotides outside the gene matches: 5. There are 16 residues in the CDR3. The germline V gene has CDR1 SGHRS and CDR2 YFSETQ. CDR3 in DNA: TGCGCCAGCAGCTTGGCTACTAGCGGGAGTATCTACGAGCAGTACTTC. This gives the protein CASSLATSGSIYEQYF.

This clonotype was seen a few times. The V call is TRBV3-1, the J call TRBJ1-1; TRBD1 might be the D (5 bases). The CDR3 consists of 12 residues. Looked up from germline, CDR1 is LGHDT and CDR2 is YNNKEL (reference sequence). Trimming pared 2 bases from V and 4 bases from J, leaving 5 bases between. The CDR3 DNA sequence: TGTGCCAGCAGCCAACAGGGCACTGAAGCTTTCTTT. It is translated as CASSQQGTEAFF.

The chain uses TRBV27 and TRBJ1-1, with D possibly being TRBD1 (5 bases). There are 14 residues in the CDR3. V lost 6 bases and J lost 1, with 12 bases in between. CDR1 MNHEY and CDR2 SMNVEV come from the germline V gene (reference sequence). The DNA of the CDR3 is TGTGCCAGCAGCCATCTCGGGGCGAACACTGAAGCTTTCTTT. Encoded protein: CASSHLGANTEAFF.

This sequence joins TRBV12-3 or TRBV12-4 and TRBJ1-3; D gene unclear. Deletions cut 5 bases from V and 1 base from J, with 9 bases between. This CDR3 spans 14 amino acids. CDR3 sequence: CASSRSGSGNTIYF. Written as DNA, the CDR3 is TGTGCCAGCAGTAGGTCGGGTTCTGGAAACACCATATATTTT.

V and J are TRBV5-1 and TRBJ2-3; 8 positions agree with TRBD2. V gave up 4 bases and J gave up 2 bases; unmatched junction bases: 6. The CDR3 is 15 residues long. Per the germline V gene, CDR1 is SGHRS and CDR2 is YFSETQ. This chain's CDR3 is CASSLSGDHTDTQYF. The CDR3 coding sequence is TGCGCCAGCAGCCTTAGCGGGGACCACACAGATACGCAGTATTTT.

This clonotype was picked up a small number of times. The J gene is TRBJ1-1, the V gene TRBV12-3 or TRBV12-4; D possibly corresponds to TRBD1 (6 bases). The CDR3 length is 12 residues. V shed 3 bases and J shed 6 bases, with 8 bases lying between them. Here the CDR3 DNA reads TGTGCCAGCAGTTTTAGGGGGGCTGAAGCTTTCTTT. This encodes CASSFRGAEAFF.

The chain has TRBV3-1 and TRBJ2-5; TRBD2 agrees at 11 bases. V shed 6 bases and J 3 bases; nucleotides not matched to a gene: 3. Germline assignment: CDR1 LGHDT and CDR2 YNNKEL (reference sequence). CDR3 length: 14 amino acids. CDR3 coding DNA: TGTGCCAGCAGGTTGACTAGCGGGAAAGAGACCCAGTACTTC. Translation: CASRLTSGKETQYF.

The sample holds a few counts of this clonotype. The chain recombines TRBV29-1 with TRBJ2-7; D may be TRBD1 (6 bases). The CDR3 has 13 residues. The germline V gene has CDR1 SQVTM and CDR2 ANQGSEA. Trimming cost V 3 bases and J 2 bases, with 11 bases left between them. The CDR3 region is CSVEIAGAYEQYF. CDR3 sequence (DNA): TGCAGCGTTGAGATTGCAGGGGCCTACGAGCAGTACTTC.

This clonotype occurred a few times. The V gene is TRBV5-1, the J gene TRBJ2-1, with TRBD1 identical over 8 bases. The V gene's germline CDR1 is SGHRS and CDR2 YFSETQ. The CDR3 extends over 16 amino acids. The J segment lost 9 bases and the V segment lost 0 bases, leaving 11 bases of the junction unmatched. The CDR3 nucleotides read TGCGCCAGCAGCTTGGGACAGGGGATTTTAACTAGTGAGCAGTTCTTC. This codes for CASSLGQGILTSEQFF.

This clonotype has a handful of counts. This chain links TRBV5-5 with TRBJ2-1; possible D gene TRBD2, 5 bases. Germline lookup yields CDR1 SGHKS and CDR2 YYEKEE (reference sequence). The V gene lost 2 bases and the J gene lost 4 bases, with 13 bases spanning the gap. The CDR3 runs 15 residues. Here the CDR3 DNA reads TGTGCCAGCAGCTTTAGCGTATGGGAATACAATGAGCAGTTCTTC. Translated, it gives CASSFSVWEYNEQFF.

The V and J genes are TRBV11-1 and TRBJ1-6; possible D gene TRBD1, 6 bases. The CDR3 loop spans 18 amino acids. Looked up from germline, CDR1 is SGHAT and CDR2 is FQDESV (reference sequence). The ends were cut back, 0 bases at V and 0 bases at J, with 12 bases in the middle. The CDR3 spells CASSLAQGSSSYNSPLHF. DNA of the CDR3: TGTGCCAGCAGCTTAGCGCAGGGGTCGAGCTCCTATAATTCACCCCTCCACTTT. The full variable domain, its missing parts supplied by reference TRBV11-1 and TRBJ1-6, is EAEVAQSPRYKITEKSQAVAFWCDPISGHATLYWYRQILGQGPELLVQFQDESVVDDSQLPKDRFSAERLKGVDSTLKIQPAELGDSAMYLCASSLAQGSSSYNSPLHFGNGTRLTVT.

Here the CDR3 DNA reads TGCAGTGCTAAGCGGGAGACAACCGGGGAGCTGTTTTTT. Its protein product is CSAKRETTGELFF. The rearrangement joins TRBV20-1 to TRBJ2-2; 8 bases line up with TRBD2. Germline-derived CDR1 and CDR2 are DFQATT and SNEGSKA (reference sequence). V lost 4 bases to trimming and J lost 5 bases; unmatched junction nucleotides: 3. The CDR3 extends over 13 amino acids.

This chain links TRBV5-1 with TRBJ2-3; 10 bases agree with TRBD2. Germline assignment: CDR1 SGHRS and CDR2 YFSETQ. V shed 0 bases, J shed 6 bases, and the junction held 7 bases outside the gene matches. The CDR3 spans 16 residues. The CDR3 region is CASSLDWTSGADTQYF. The CDR3 DNA sequence: TGCGCCAGCAGCTTGGATTGGACTAGCGGAGCGGATACGCAGTATTTT.

CDR3: CASSLGAGEQYF. CDR3 DNA: TGCGCCAGCAGCTTGGGAGCGGGAGAGCAGTACTTC. V gene TRBV5-1 combines with J gene TRBJ2-7; TRBD2 aligns across 7 bases. The germline V gene encodes CDR1 SGHRS and CDR2 YFSETQ. The length of the CDR3 is 12 residues. V dropped 0 bases and J dropped 7; count of bases not matched to a gene: 1.

V is TRBV24-1 and J is TRBJ2-7, with D unresolved. This CDR3 comprises 13 residues. The germline V and J ends were trimmed by 6 bases and 2 bases, with 10 bases remaining between them. Germline V gene sequence: CDR1 KGHDR, CDR2 SFDVKD. CDR3: CATSHPATYEQYF. For the CDR3, the DNA is TGTGCCACCAGTCACCCCGCAACCTACGAGCAGTACTTC.

V is TRBV12-3 or TRBV12-4 and J is TRBJ2-7; the D is unclear. Trimming removed 3 bases at V and 0 bases at J, with 9 bases between. The CDR3 totals 14 residues. CDR3 sequence: CASSFEAFSYEQYF. The CDR3 nucleotides are TGTGCCAGCAGTTTCGAGGCTTTCTCCTACGAGCAGTACTTC.

The CDR3 sequence is CASLPSGTGAKGYTF. CDR3 nucleotide sequence: TGTGCCAGTCTGCCCTCCGGGACAGGGGCGAAAGGCTACACCTTC. V usage is TRBV19 and J usage is TRBJ1-2, with TRBD1 identical over 10 bases. The CDR3 covers 15 residues. The V gene end was trimmed by 8 bases and the J gene end by 8 bases; junction bases not matched to a gene: 14. Germline V gene data show CDR1 as LNHDA and CDR2 as SQIVND (reference sequence).

The count of this clonotype is one. One end of the junction is discordant with germline, which a read error may explain. The chain has TRBV12-3 or TRBV12-4 and TRBJ2-1; 11 nucleotides agree with TRBD2. The length of the CDR3 is 18 residues. The chain's CDR3 is CARSLALLAGGSYNEQFF. The DNA of the CDR3 is TGTGCCCGCAGTTTAGCGCTTCTAGCGGGAGGCTCCTACAATGAGCAGTTCTTC.

This clonotype has a handful of counts. The chain has TRBV29-1 and TRBJ2-7, with 8 bases fitting TRBD2. The junction had 13 bases not matched to a gene; V was cut back by 6 bases and J by 0 bases. The CDR3 runs to 16 residues. Germline lookup yields CDR1 SQVTM and CDR2 ANQGSEA. CDR3 in amino acids: CSVGGRREGGSYEQYF. As DNA, the CDR3 is TGCAGCGTGGGGGGGAGACGGGAGGGTGGCTCCTACGAGCAGTACTTC.

The chain recombines TRBV5-1 with TRBJ1-1; D not resolved. This CDR3 comprises 14 residues. CDR1 is SGHRS and CDR2 is YFSETQ in the germline V gene. The V and J ends lost 0 bases and 0 bases respectively, with 6 bases between them. CDR3 in DNA: TGCGCCAGCAGCTTGGTACCGGTGAACACTGAAGCTTTCTTT. Translation: CASSLVPVNTEAFF.